A single sample gave rise to the 2 T cell receptor beta chains below, sequenced in a study of OX40 agonist ivuxolimab in advanced cancers. Method: immunoSEQ multiplex PCR; TCRdb's copy keeps in-frame clones and lacks some. The repertoire holds tens of thousands of clones, with roughly three quarters as singletons. Sequencing was performed on CD4+ or CD8+ T cells sorted from blood, taken in a trial of the OX40 agonist ivuxolimab. These receptors all stem from an adult with an advanced solid tumor such as melanoma, head and neck, liver or kidney cancer.

This clone was recorded once. The genes are TRBV5-6 and TRBJ2-3, with D perhaps being TRBD1 or TRBD2 (5 bases each). This CDR3 is 14 amino acids long. The ends were cut back, 4 bases at V and 4 bases at J, with 13 bases in the middle. Germline CDR1 SGHDT, CDR2 YYEEEE. CDR3 DNA sequence: TGTGCCAGCAGCCCCCCGGGGCGGCCAGATACGCAGTATTTT. The encoded protein is CASSPPGRPDTQYF. Full variable domain (missing parts from reference TRBV5-6 and TRBJ2-3): DAGVTQSPTHLIKTRGQQVTLRCSPKSGHDTVSWYQQALGQGPQFIFQYYEEEERQRGNFPDRFSGHQFPNYSSELNVNALLLGDSALYLCASSPPGRPDTQYFGPGTRLTVL.

In DNA, the CDR3 is TGCGCCAGCAGCCGTTCACTTCGGGGGGGGCGGGACACAGATACGCAGTATTTT. It specifies CASSRSLRGGRDTDTQYF. The genes are TRBV4-1 and TRBJ2-3, with 8 bases lining up with TRBD2. Trimming removed 4 bases from V and 2 bases from J; junction bases left unmatched: 14. Germline CDR1 and CDR2: MGHRA and YSYEKL. CDR3 length equals 18 residues.